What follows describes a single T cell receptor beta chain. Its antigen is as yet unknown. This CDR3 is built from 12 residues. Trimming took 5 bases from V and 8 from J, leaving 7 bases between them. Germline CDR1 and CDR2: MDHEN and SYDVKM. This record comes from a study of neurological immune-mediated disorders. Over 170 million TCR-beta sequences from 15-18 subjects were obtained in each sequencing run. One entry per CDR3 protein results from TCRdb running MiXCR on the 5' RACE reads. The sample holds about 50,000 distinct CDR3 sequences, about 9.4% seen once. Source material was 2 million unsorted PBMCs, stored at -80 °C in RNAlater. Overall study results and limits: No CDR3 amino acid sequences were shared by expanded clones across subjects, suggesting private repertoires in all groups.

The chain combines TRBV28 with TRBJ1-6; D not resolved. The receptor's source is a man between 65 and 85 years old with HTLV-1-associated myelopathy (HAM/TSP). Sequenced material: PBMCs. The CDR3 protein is CASSTQHSPLHF. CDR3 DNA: TGTGCCAGCAGTACCCAGCATTCACCCCTCCACTTT.